The 4 T cell receptor beta chains given below trace back to one sample, sequenced in a study of blood T cell repertoires in COVID-19. Generated by immunoSEQ multiplex PCR, the TCRdb table keeps only in-frame clones and is missing some. The sample records 410,000 or so clones, 89% being singletons. The specimen was peripheral blood. The receptors derive from a woman in her thirties or forties with COVID-19, enrolled during active disease.

The chain is built from TRBV3-1 (or the pseudogene TRBV3-2) and TRBJ1-4; a weak D match, TRBD1 (5 bases). Germline V gene data show CDR1 as LGHDT and CDR2 as YNNKEL (reference sequence). The V gene lost 1 base and the J gene lost 3 bases, with 6 bases spanning the gap. The CDR3 is 14 residues long. The CDR3 loop is CASSQGGANEKLFF. CDR3 in DNA: TGTGCCAGCAGCCAAGGGGGGGCTAATGAAAAACTGTTTTTT.

This rearrangement joins TRBV7-6 to TRBJ2-7; 8 nucleotides agree with TRBD1. Trimming took 0 bases from V and 5 from J; bases not matched to a gene: 12. The CDR3 spans 17 residues. The germline V gene encodes CDR1 SGHVS and CDR2 FNYEAQ. Here the CDR3 reads CASSLAPLWTGNNEQYF. The CDR3 DNA reads as TGTGCCAGCAGCTTAGCTCCTTTGTGGACAGGGAATAACGAGCAGTACTTC.

The V gene is TRBV7-9, the J gene TRBJ1-4; D is undetermined. CDR1 and CDR2 (germline): SEHNR, FQNEAQ (reference sequence). The CDR3 loop spans 13 amino acids. V was trimmed by 5 bases and J by 6 bases, leaving 10 bases between them. The CDR3 loop is CASSGRTDEKLFF. The CDR3 bases are TGTGCCAGCAGCGGGCGAACCGATGAAAAACTGTTTTTT.

This clone turned up a few times. The gene calls are TRBV2 and TRBJ2-1; 13 nucleotides match TRBD2. Germline V CDR1 and CDR2: SNHLY, FYNNEI. The CDR3 length is 14 residues. V shed 5 bases and J 9 bases; nucleotides not matched to a gene: 4. The DNA for the CDR3 is TGTGCCAGCAGTCCCGGGACTAGCGGGGTTGAGCAGTTCTTC. It codes for CASSPGTSGVEQFF.